This T cell receptor beta chain originates from a study of TIL therapy for anti-PD-1-resistant metastatic lung cancer. Across the study: Tumor harvest preceded PD-1/PD-L1 blockade, followed by nivolumab treatment. Four tumors were EGFR-mutant and two were ALK-rearranged. Median tumor mutation burden was 1.5 mutations per megabase.

V lost 3 bases, J lost 0 bases, and 15 bases lay in between. The CDR3 runs to 16 residues. Per germline, CDR1 MNHNS and CDR2 SASEGT. The time point is: pre-treatment sample, taken before nivolumab and TIL therapy. This was the immunoSEQ v3 assay. Repertoires were generated with immunoSEQ multiplex PCR, while TCRdb's copy carries only in-frame clones and drops some. The sample lists about 36,000 clones; roughly 80% were seen once. The sample here was blood, taken at baseline. The source is a person between 30 and 80 years old with non-small cell lung cancer. The chain recombines TRBV6-1 with TRBJ2-7; tentatively, D is TRBD2 (5 bases). Here the CDR3 DNA reads TGTGCCAGCAGTGATATGTCGGAGCGGAGCTCCTACGAGCAGTACTTC. Its protein product is CASSDMSERSSYEQYF.